A single sample is the source of the 3 T cell receptor beta chains below, sequenced in a study of T-cell reconstitution after alpha-beta-depleted transplantation in children. Preparing the TCRbeta library involved the use of unique molecular identifiers. TCRdb re-analysed the PCR reads in MiXCR, keeping a single row per CDR3 protein. This table has 55,000 to 85,000 distinct CDR3 sequences, roughly a tenth appearing once. This specimen consisted of PBMCs, obtained before TCRalphabeta/CD19-depleted stem cell transplant. These receptors were taken from a boy between 10 and 17 years old with acute myeloid leukemia, due to receive a stem cell transplant.

This clonotype occurred many times. This rearrangement joins TRBV5-5 to TRBJ2-7; possibly TRBD2 for D (6 bases). The V and J ends lost 4 bases and 2 bases respectively, with 19 bases between them. Germline-derived CDR1 and CDR2 are SGHKS and YYEKEE (reference sequence). The CDR3 covers 16 residues. The CDR3 region has the DNA TGTGCCAGCAGCAACCGGGGTGGGGCGGGGACCTACGAGCAGTACTTC. Protein product: CASSNRGGAGTYEQYF.

This clonotype has more than one count but fewer than ten. The chain is built from TRBV7-6 and TRBJ2-2; D unresolved. Germline V lookup: CDR1 SGHVS, CDR2 FNYEAQ. V was pared by 5 bases and J by 2 bases, with 15 bases between. CDR3 length: 16 residues. CDR3 in amino acids: CASSPGHRVNTGELFF. The CDR3 nucleotides read TGTGCCAGCAGCCCCGGTCACCGAGTAAACACCGGGGAGCTGTTTTTT.

This clonotype has a count of ten or more. This chain links TRBV7-2 with TRBJ2-1, with 12 bases lining up with TRBD2. V gave up 6 bases and J gave up 7 bases; unmatched junction bases: 16. Germline V gene sequence: CDR1 SGHTA, CDR2 FQGNSA. The CDR3 is 18 residues long. Here the CDR3 reads CASRDRSHGLAGLNEQFF. In nucleotides, the CDR3 is TGTGCCAGCAGAGACAGAAGCCATGGACTAGCGGGGCTAAATGAGCAGTTCTTC. Variable domain in full (rest from reference TRBV7-2 and TRBJ2-1): GAGVSQSPSNKVTEKGKDVELRCDPISGHTALYWYRQSLGQGLEFLIYFQGNSAPDKSGLPSDRFSAERTGGSVSTLTIQRTQQEDSAVYLCASRDRSHGLAGLNEQFFGPGTRLTVL.